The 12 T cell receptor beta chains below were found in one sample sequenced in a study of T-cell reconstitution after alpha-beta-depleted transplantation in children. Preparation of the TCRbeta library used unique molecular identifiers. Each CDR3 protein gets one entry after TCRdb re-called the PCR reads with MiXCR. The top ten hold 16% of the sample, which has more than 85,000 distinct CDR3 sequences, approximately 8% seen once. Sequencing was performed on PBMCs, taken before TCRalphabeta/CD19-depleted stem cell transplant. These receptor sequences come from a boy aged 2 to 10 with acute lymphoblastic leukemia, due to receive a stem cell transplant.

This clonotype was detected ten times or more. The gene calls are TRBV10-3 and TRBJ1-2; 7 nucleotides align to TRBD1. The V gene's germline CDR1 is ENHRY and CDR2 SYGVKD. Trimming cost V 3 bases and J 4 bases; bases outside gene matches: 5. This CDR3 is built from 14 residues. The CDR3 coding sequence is TGTGCCATCAGTGATGACAGGGCGGCCTATGGCTACACCTTC. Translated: CAISDDRAAYGYTF.

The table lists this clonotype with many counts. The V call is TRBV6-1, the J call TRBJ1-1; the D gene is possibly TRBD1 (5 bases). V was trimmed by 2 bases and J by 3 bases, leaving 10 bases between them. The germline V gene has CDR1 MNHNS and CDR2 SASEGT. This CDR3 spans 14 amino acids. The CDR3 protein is CASSELGGDTEAFF. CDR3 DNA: TGTGCCAGCAGTGAATTGGGGGGGGACACTGAAGCTTTCTTT.

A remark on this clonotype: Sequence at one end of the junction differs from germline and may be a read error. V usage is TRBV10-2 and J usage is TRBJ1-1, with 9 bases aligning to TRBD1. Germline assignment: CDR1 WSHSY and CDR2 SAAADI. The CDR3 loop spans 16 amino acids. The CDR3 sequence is CASGEGQGNFNTEAFF. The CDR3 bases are TGCGCCAGCGGTGAGGGACAGGGAAATTTCAACACTGAAGCTTTCTTT.

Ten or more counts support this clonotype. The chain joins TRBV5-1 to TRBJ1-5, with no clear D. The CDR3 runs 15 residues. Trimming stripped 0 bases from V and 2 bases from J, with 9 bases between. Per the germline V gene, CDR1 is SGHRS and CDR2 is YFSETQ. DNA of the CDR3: TGCGCCAGCAGCTTGGGAGGGAGTGGCAATCAGCCCCAGCATTTT. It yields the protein CASSLGGSGNQPQHF.

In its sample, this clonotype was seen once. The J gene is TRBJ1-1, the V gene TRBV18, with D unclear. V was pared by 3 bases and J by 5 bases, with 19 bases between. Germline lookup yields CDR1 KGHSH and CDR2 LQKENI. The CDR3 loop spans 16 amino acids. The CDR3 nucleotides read TGTGCCAGCTCACCCCTAGAAATGACAATTCTGACTGAAGCTTTCTTT. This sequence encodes CASSPLEMTILTEAFF.

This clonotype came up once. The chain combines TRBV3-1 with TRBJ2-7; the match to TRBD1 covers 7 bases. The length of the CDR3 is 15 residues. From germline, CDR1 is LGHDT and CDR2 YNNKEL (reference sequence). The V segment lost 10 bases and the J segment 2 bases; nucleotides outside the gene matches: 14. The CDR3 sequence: CATCPWPGTAYEQYF. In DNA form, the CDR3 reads TGTGCCACCTGCCCTTGGCCCGGGACAGCCTACGAGCAGTACTTC.

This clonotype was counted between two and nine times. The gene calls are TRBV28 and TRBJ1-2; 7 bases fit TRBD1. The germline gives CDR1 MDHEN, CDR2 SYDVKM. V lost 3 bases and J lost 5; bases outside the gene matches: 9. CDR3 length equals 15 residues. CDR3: CASSFLIRGAYGYTF. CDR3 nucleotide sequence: TGTGCCAGCAGTTTTCTTATCAGGGGGGCGTATGGCTACACCTTC.

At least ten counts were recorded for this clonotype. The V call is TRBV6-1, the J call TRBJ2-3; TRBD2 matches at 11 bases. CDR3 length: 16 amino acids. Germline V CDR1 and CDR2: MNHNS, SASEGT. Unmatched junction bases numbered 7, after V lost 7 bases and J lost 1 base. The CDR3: CASKHLAGGRTDTQYF. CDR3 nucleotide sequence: TGTGCCAGCAAACATCTAGCGGGGGGTCGCACAGATACGCAGTATTTT.

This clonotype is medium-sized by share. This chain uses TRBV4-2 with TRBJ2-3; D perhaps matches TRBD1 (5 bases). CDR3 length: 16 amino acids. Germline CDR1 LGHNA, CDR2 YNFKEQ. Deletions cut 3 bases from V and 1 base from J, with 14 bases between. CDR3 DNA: TGTGCCAGCAGCCAGGTCAGGGCTTCGGGCACAGATACGCAGTATTTT. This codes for CASSQVRASGTDTQYF.

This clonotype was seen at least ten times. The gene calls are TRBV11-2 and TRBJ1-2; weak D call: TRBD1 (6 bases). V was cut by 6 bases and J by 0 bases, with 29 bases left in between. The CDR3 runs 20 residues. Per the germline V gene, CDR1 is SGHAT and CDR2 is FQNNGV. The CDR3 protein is CASSGFWTETQSGANYGYTF. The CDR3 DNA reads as TGTGCCAGCAGTGGGTTCTGGACAGAAACCCAATCGGGGGCTAACTATGGCTACACCTTC.

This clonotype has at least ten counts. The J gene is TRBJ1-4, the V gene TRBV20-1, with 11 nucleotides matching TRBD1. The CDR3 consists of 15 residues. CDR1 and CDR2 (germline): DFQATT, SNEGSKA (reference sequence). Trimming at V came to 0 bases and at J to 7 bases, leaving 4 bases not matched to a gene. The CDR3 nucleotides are TGCAGTGCTAGAGATAAGGGACAGGGGGGTGAAAAACTGTTTTTT. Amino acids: CSARDKGQGGEKLFF.

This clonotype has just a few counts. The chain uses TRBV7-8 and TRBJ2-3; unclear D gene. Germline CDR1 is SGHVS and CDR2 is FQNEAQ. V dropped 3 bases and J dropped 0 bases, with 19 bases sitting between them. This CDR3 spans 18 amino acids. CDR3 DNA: TGTGCCAGCAGCTTTCCGCGGTCTACCGGTCCTAGCACAGATACGCAGTATTTT. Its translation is CASSFPRSTGPSTDTQYF.